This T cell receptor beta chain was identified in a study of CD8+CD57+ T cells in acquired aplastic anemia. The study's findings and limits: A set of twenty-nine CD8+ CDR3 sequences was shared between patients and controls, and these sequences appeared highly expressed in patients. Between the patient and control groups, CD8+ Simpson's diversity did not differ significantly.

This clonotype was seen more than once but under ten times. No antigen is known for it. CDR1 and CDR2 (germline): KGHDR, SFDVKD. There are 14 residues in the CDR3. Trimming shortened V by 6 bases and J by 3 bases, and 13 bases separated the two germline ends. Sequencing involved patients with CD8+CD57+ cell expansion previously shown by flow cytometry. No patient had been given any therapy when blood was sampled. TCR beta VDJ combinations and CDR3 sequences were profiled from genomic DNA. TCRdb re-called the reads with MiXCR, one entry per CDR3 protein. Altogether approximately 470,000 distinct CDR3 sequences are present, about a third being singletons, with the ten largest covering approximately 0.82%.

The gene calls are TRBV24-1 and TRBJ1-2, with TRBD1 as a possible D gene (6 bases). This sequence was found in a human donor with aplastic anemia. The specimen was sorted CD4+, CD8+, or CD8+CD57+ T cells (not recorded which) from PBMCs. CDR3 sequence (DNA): TGTGCCACCAGTTCAGGGGAGGGGGACTATGGCTACACCTTC. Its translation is CATSSGEGDYGYTF.